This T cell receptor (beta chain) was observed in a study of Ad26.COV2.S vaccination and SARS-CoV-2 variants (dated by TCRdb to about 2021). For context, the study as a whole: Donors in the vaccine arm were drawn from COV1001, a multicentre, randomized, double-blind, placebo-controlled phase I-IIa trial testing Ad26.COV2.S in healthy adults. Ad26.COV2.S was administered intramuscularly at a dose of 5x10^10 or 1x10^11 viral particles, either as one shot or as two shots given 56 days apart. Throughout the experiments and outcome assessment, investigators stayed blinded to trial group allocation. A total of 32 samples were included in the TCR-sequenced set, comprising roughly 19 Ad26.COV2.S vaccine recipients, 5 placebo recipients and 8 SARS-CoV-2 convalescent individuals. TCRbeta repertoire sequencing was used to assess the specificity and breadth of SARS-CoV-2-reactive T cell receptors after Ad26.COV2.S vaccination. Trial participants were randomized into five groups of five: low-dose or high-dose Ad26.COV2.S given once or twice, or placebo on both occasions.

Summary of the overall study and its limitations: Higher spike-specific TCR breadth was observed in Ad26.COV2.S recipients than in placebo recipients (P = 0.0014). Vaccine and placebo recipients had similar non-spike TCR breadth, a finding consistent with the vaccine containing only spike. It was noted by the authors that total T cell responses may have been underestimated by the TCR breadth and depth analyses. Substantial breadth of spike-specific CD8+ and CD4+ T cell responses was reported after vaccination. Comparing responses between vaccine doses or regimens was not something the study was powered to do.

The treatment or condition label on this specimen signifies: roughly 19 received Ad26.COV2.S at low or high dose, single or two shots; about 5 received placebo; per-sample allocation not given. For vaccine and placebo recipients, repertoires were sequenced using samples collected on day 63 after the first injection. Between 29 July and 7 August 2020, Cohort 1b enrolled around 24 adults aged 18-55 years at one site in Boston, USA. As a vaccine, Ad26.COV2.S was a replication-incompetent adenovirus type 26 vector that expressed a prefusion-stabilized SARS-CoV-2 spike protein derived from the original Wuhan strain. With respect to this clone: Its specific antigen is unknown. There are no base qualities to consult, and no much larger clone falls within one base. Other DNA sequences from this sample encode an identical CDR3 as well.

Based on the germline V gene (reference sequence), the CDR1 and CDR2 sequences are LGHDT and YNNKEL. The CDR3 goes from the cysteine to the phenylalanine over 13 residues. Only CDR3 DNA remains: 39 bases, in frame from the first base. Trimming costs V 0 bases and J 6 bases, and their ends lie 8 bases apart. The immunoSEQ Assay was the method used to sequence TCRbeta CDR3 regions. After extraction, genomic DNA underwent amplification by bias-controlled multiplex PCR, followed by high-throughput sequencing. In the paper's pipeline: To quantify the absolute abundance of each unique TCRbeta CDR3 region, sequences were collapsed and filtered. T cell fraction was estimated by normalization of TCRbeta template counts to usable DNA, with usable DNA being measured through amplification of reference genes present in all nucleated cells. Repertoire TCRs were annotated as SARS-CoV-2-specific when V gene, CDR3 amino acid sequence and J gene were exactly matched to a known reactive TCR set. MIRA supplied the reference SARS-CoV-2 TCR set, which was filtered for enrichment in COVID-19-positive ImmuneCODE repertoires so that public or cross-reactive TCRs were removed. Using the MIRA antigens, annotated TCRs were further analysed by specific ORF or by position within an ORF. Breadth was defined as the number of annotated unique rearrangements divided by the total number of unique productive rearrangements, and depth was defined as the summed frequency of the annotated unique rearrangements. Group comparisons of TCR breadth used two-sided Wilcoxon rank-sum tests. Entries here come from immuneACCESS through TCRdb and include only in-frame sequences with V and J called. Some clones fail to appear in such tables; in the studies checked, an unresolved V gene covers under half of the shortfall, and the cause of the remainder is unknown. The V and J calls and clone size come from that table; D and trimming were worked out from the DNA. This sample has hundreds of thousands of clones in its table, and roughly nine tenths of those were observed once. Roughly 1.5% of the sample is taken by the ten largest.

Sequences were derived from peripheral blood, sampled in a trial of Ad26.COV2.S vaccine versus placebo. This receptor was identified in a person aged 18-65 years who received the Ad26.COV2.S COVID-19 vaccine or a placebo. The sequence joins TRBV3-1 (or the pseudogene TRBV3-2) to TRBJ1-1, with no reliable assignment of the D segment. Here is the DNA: TGTGCCAGCAGCCAAGAAGGTGGTGCTGAAGCTTTCTTT. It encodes CASSQEGGAEAFF.